This T cell receptor (beta chain) was retrieved from a study of immune heterogeneity within non-small cell lung tumors. Multiplex PCR (32 V and 13 J primers) was used to amplify the TCR beta CDR3. TCRdb used MiXCR to reprocess the multiplex PCR reads, holding one entry per CDR3 protein. The data show tens of thousands of distinct CDR3 sequences, around 28% seen once. As template, the study used bulk tumor genomic DNA at about 600 ng per sample. While surgery was under way, several biopsies spaced far apart were taken per primary tumor. The cohort was untreated, with newly diagnosed non-small cell lung cancer undergoing curative surgery. This TCR came from a man aged 40-50 years with non-small cell lung cancer. The sequenced sample consisted of lung tumor tissue.

CDR3: CASSLTGDNEQFF. In DNA form, the CDR3 reads TGTGCCAGCAGCTTGACAGGGGACAATGAGCAGTTCTTC. The chain is built from TRBV5-6 and TRBJ2-1, with 7 positions matching TRBD1. V shed 1 base and J 5 bases; nucleotides not matched to a gene: 0. CDR3 size: 13 residues. From germline, CDR1 is SGHDT and CDR2 YYEEEE.